What follows are 21 T cell receptor beta chains derived from one specimen sequenced in a study of blood T cell repertoires in COVID-19 (dated by TCRdb to 2020 to 2021). Library preparation employed the immunoSEQ multiplex PCR assay. Sourced from immuneACCESS, this table was stored by TCRdb with only in-frame sequences that have V and J called. A share of the clones is absent; for the studies checked, an unresolved V gene accounts for under half, and the remainder has no known explanation. The sample table holds about 120,000 clones, of which roughly four fifths were seen once. 9% to 14% of the sample goes to the ten largest clones. The sample comprised peripheral blood. The receptor set was obtained from a human donor in a cohort sampled during active COVID-19.

This chain links TRBV9 with TRBJ1-1; TRBD1 agrees at 8 bases. After removal of 0 bases from V and 5 bases from J, the junction contained 9 bases not matched to a gene. Germline values: CDR1 SGDLS, CDR2 YYNGEE. There are 16 residues in the CDR3. The DNA for the CDR3 is TGTGCCAGCAGCGTAGTCACAGGGGGTTGGCGGACTGAAGCTTTCTTT. This encodes CASSVVTGGWRTEAFF.

The chain has TRBV5-4 and TRBJ1-4; D unresolved. The germline V gene encodes CDR1 SGHNT and CDR2 YYREEE (reference sequence). Trimming removed 0 bases from V and 5 bases from J, with 11 bases in between. The CDR3 spans 15 residues. CDR3 in amino acids: CASSLGGGINEKLFF. The DNA for the CDR3 is TGTGCCAGCAGCTTGGGGGGAGGGATAAATGAAAAACTGTTTTTT.

The chain joins TRBV21-1 to TRBJ2-3; the table names TRBD2, a call not compared with the DNA. TRBV21-1 is shown as a pseudogene. CDR3 length: 16 residues. The CDR3 loop reads CASSTSTRFSTDTQYF. The CDR3 region has the DNA TGTGCCAGCAGCACATCGACTAGATTTAGCACAGATACGCAGTATTTT.

The V and J genes are TRBV7-2 and TRBJ2-3, with 11 bases matching TRBD2. Germline lookup yields CDR1 SGHTA and CDR2 FQGNSA. The junction had 6 bases not matched to a gene; V was cut back by 1 base and J by 0 bases. This CDR3 is 18 amino acids long. CDR3 nucleotide sequence: TGTGCCAGCAGCTTAGGGAGACTAGCGGGGTCTAGCACAGATACGCAGTATTTT. It specifies CASSLGRLAGSSTDTQYF.

This clone appeared once. This chain uses TRBV5-1 with TRBJ2-3, with TRBD2 matching 7 bases. V lost 1 base and J lost 2; bases outside the gene matches: 4. In germline, CDR1 is SGHRS, CDR2 YFSETQ. This CDR3 contains 15 residues. CDR3 in amino acids: CASSLTGGPTDTQYF. CDR3 in DNA: TGCGCCAGCAGCTTGACGGGGGGTCCCACAGATACGCAGTATTTT.

J is TRBJ1-2 and V is TRBV11-2; 8 bases line up with TRBD1. Germline V gene lookup returns CDR1 SGHAT and CDR2 FQNNGV. V trimming: 3 bases; J trimming: 1 base; junction bases outside the gene matches: 1. The CDR3 has 14 amino acids. CDR3 sequence: CASSFTGGNYGYTF. As DNA, the CDR3 is TGTGCCAGCAGCTTCACAGGGGGTAACTATGGCTACACCTTC.

The chain combines TRBV2 with TRBJ1-6; maybe TRBD1 (5 bases). The CDR3 is 15 amino acids. Trimming took off 7 bases at V and 8 bases at J, with 18 bases between the two ends. Germline V gene sequence: CDR1 SNHLY, CDR2 FYNNEI. In nucleotides, the CDR3 is TGTGCCAGCATGACGGAGGGGTTAATCGATTCACCCCTCCACTTT. It codes for CASMTEGLIDSPLHF.

This chain connects TRBV11-2 to TRBJ1-3; TRBD1 matches 7 bases. The V and J ends lost 5 bases and 0 bases, in that order; junction bases with no gene match: 10. The V gene's germline CDR1 is SGHAT and CDR2 FQNNGV. The CDR3 extends over 17 amino acids. CDR3 protein: CASSHRDSLISGNTIYF. Written as DNA, the CDR3 is TGTGCCAGCAGCCACCGGGACAGCCTTATCTCTGGAAACACCATATATTTT.

The rearrangement links TRBV6-5 to TRBJ2-2; D is possibly TRBD2 (5 bases). Per germline, CDR1 MNHEY and CDR2 SVGAGI. CDR3 length: 13 residues. Trimming left V 1 base short and J 7 bases short, with 7 bases between. For the CDR3, the DNA is TGTGCCAGCAGTTACTGGAGGAACGGGGAGCTGTTTTTT. Translation: CASSYWRNGELFF.

The chain couples TRBV4-3 to TRBJ1-2, with unresolved D. Germline values: CDR1 LGHNA, CDR2 YSLEER. The length of the CDR3 is 16 residues. V gave up 4 bases and J gave up 2 bases, with 17 bases separating them. This CDR3 is CASSPSGYRGNYGYTF. DNA of the CDR3: TGCGCCAGCAGCCCCAGCGGGTACAGAGGGAACTATGGCTACACCTTC.

This clone was picked up one time. V usage is TRBV6-2 or TRBV6-3 and J usage is TRBJ2-3, with TRBD2 identical over 8 bases. Germline loops: CDR1 MNHEY, CDR2 SVGEGT. The ends lost 2 bases at V and 0 bases at J; junction bases unmatched: 10. This CDR3 is built from 18 residues. CDR3 in amino acids: CASSYGVGGAPSTDTQYF. Here the CDR3 DNA reads TGTGCCAGCAGTTACGGGGTCGGGGGGGCTCCTAGCACAGATACGCAGTATTTT.

The rearrangement uses TRBV9 and TRBJ1-2; TRBD1 is a possible D gene (6 bases). Trimming stripped 0 bases from V and 7 bases from J, with 13 bases between. Per germline, CDR1 SGDLS and CDR2 YYNGEE. The CDR3 is 14 amino acids. The CDR3 loop reads CASSVAPGVGGYTF. The CDR3 DNA is TGTGCCAGCAGCGTAGCCCCAGGGGTGGGTGGCTACACCTTC.

The count of this clone is one. The J gene is TRBJ2-3, the V gene TRBV10-3, with 8 positions matching TRBD2. V gave up 0 bases and J gave up 6 bases; unmatched junction bases: 8. The CDR3 has 16 amino acids. Germline-derived CDR1 and CDR2 are ENHRY and SYGVKD. CDR3 protein: CAISESAGGAGDTQYF. The CDR3 DNA reads as TGTGCCATCAGTGAGTCCGCCGGGGGGGCAGGTGATACGCAGTATTTT.

The CDR3, as DNA: TGTGCCAGCAGCCACGATGTCGCGATTGGACTAGCCGTCACGGCCGGGGAGCTGTTTTTT. It translates to CASSHDVAIGLAVTAGELFF. The chain recombines TRBV3-1 (or the pseudogene TRBV3-2) with TRBJ2-2, with 8 bases lining up with TRBD2. V lost 3 bases to trimming and J lost 6 bases; unmatched junction nucleotides: 21. Germline CDR1 LGHDT, CDR2 YNNKEL (reference sequence). The length of the CDR3 is 20 residues.

This clone was found once. The chain joins TRBV7-9 to TRBJ2-5; TRBD1 is a possible D gene (5 bases). This CDR3 spans 13 amino acids. V lost 6 bases and J 4 bases, leaving 12 bases between the germline ends. Germline values: CDR1 SEHNR, CDR2 FQNEAQ (reference sequence). CDR3 loop: CASSSGIRETQYF. CDR3 nucleotides: TGTGCCAGCAGTTCAGGGATTCGAGAGACCCAGTACTTC.

The V and J genes are TRBV21-1 and TRBJ2-1; the table names TRBD2, a call not compared with the DNA. TRBV21-1 is a documented pseudogene. The CDR3 loop spans 14 amino acids. The CDR3 region is CASSKGLAFNEQFF. DNA of the CDR3: TGTGCCAGCAGCAAAGGACTAGCGTTCAATGAGCAGTTCTTC.

V and J are TRBV2 and TRBJ2-7; 12 bases are shared with TRBD2. With 1 base clipped from V and 5 bases from J, the junction kept 9 bases outside the gene matches. This CDR3 comprises 17 residues. The germline V gene has CDR1 SNHLY and CDR2 FYNNEI. The CDR3 loop is CASSEVSASGGADEQYF. The CDR3 bases are TGTGCCAGCAGTGAAGTGAGTGCTAGCGGGGGGGCCGACGAGCAGTACTTC.

The chain links TRBV2 to TRBJ2-1; D is undetermined. The V gene lost 2 bases and the J gene lost 11 bases, with 7 bases spanning the gap. Germline CDR1 reads SNHLY; CDR2 reads FYNNEI. The CDR3 length is 11 residues. DNA of the CDR3: TGTGCCAGCAGTGAATCAGGAAAGCAGTTCTTC. This codes for CASSESGKQFF. The full variable domain, completed using reference TRBV2 and TRBJ2-1, is EPEVTQTPSHQVTQMGQEVILRCVPISNHLYFYWYRQILGQKVEFLVSFYNNEISEKSEIFDDQFSVERPDGSNFTLKIRSTKLEDSAMYFCASSESGKQFFGPGTRLTVL.

This sequence joins TRBV10-3 and TRBJ2-1, with 9 bases that match TRBD2. Looked up from germline, CDR1 is ENHRY and CDR2 is SYGVKD. The CDR3 runs 18 residues. J gave up 7 bases and V 0 bases, and 13 bases lay outside the gene matches. DNA for the CDR3: TGTGCCATCAGTGAGTCGACGTTCAGGGCTAGCGGGGCGAATGAGCAGTTCTTC. Translation: CAISESTFRASGANEQFF.

This chain connects TRBV6-5 to TRBJ1-1, with TRBD1 matching over 10 bases. The CDR3 covers 15 residues. Per the germline V gene, CDR1 is MNHEY and CDR2 is SVGAGI. The V segment lost 5 bases and the J segment 4 bases; nucleotides outside the gene matches: 7. Here the CDR3 DNA reads TGTGCCAGCAGTACTACCGGGACAGGGGTCACTGAAGCTTTCTTT. Translation: CASSTTGTGVTEAFF.

The chain employs TRBV18 and TRBJ2-7, with 8 bases aligning to TRBD1. With V trimmed by 3 bases and J by 3 bases, 10 bases remained unmatched. CDR1 KGHSH and CDR2 LQKENI come from the germline V gene. The CDR3 has 16 residues. CDR3 region: CASSPQRDRSNYEQYF. For the CDR3, the DNA is TGTGCCAGCTCACCCCAGAGGGACAGGAGCAACTACGAGCAGTACTTC.